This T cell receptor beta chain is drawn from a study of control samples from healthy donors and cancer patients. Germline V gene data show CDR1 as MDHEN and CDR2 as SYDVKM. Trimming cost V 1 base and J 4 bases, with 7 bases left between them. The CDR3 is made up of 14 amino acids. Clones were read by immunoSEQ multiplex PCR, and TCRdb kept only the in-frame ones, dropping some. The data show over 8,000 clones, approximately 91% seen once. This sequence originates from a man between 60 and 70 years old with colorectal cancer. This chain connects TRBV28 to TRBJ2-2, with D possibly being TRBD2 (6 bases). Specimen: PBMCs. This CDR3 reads CASSLLRGTGELFF. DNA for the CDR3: TGTGCCAGCAGTTTATTGCGGGGCACCGGGGAGCTGTTTTTT.